This T cell receptor beta chain was observed in a study of blood T cells in healthy people across ages. Primers used in a second PCR of roughly 6 to 12 cycles were a sample-barcoded 5' primer and a J-beta primer mix. One entry per CDR3 protein, called by TCRdb with MiXCR from the 5' RACE reads. Here the sample spans around 1.5 million distinct CDR3 sequences, around 55% being singletons. Germline V gene lookup returns CDR1 LGHDT and CDR2 YNNKEL (reference sequence). This CDR3 region has 16 residues. V lost 4 bases, J lost 4 bases, and 5 bases stayed unmatched. What was sequenced was blood. This clonotype was obtained from a man younger than 35 in good health. V usage is TRBV3-1 and J usage is TRBJ1-4; 11 bases agree with TRBD1. CDR3 residues: CASSPGQGANNEKLFF. The CDR3 region has the DNA TGTGCCAGCAGCCCAGGACAGGGGGCCAATAATGAAAAACTGTTTTTT.